These 8 T cell receptor beta chains were all obtained from the same sample, sequenced in a study of long-term antiretroviral therapy in people with HIV. Running of the v3.0 immunoSEQ assay took place at survey level. Method: immunoSEQ multiplex PCR; TCRdb's copy keeps in-frame clones and lacks some. The data hold some 23,000 clones, with roughly four fifths observed a single time. The sample was unsorted PBMCs, taken 0.3 years after starting antiretroviral therapy. The receptors here all came from a man aged 45-65 years with HIV.

V usage is TRBV7-9 and J usage is TRBJ1-4; D is perhaps TRBD1 (5 bases). The germline V gene has CDR1 SEHNR and CDR2 FQNEAQ (reference sequence). Trimming took 3 bases from V and 3 from J, leaving 8 bases between them. The CDR3 runs 14 residues. The CDR3 nucleotides read TGTGCCAGCAGCTTTTTGGGGCCTAATGAAAAACTGTTTTTT. It is translated as CASSFLGPNEKLFF.

The J gene is TRBJ1-2, the V gene TRBV30; no clear D. Germline values: CDR1 GTSNPN, CDR2 SVGIG (reference sequence). V lost 1 base to trimming and J lost 2 bases, with 11 bases between them. This CDR3 has 14 amino acids. CDR3 amino acids: CAWSGLRKNYGYTF. In DNA form, the CDR3 reads TGTGCCTGGAGTGGACTCAGGAAAAACTATGGCTACACCTTC. The whole variable domain, filled in from reference TRBV30 and TRBJ1-2, reads SQTIHQWPATLVQPVGSPLSLECTVEGTSNPNLYWYRQAAGRGLQLLFYSVGIGQISSEVPQNLSASRPQDRQFILSSKKLLLSDSGFYLCAWSGLRKNYGYTFGSGTRLTVV.

This clone came up a few times. This rearrangement joins TRBV2 to TRBJ1-1; no definite D call. From germline, CDR1 is SNHLY and CDR2 FYNNEI. Trimming left V 11 bases short and J 5 bases short, with 15 bases between. The CDR3 is 12 residues long. The CDR3 DNA sequence: TGTGCCCTCTCCATGCGGAGTACTGAAGCTTTCTTT. It encodes CALSMRSTEAFF. The full variable domain, in which reference TRBV2 and TRBJ1-1 provide the parts outside the CDR3, is EPEVTQTPSHQVTQMGQEVILRCVPISNHLYFYWYRQILGQKVEFLVSFYNNEISEKSEIFDDQFSVERPDGSNFTLKIRSTKLEDSAMYFCALSMRSTEAFFGQGTRLTVV.

The chain couples TRBV6-1 to TRBJ1-5; TRBD1 agrees at 8 bases. Germline V CDR1 and CDR2: MNHNS, SASEGT. V shed 6 bases, J shed 7 bases, and the junction held 11 bases outside the gene matches. CDR3 length equals 15 residues. The CDR3 sequence is CASREPGQENQPQHF. The CDR3 nucleotides read TGTGCCAGCAGAGAACCGGGACAGGAGAACCAGCCCCAGCATTTT.

This chain joins TRBV4-1 and TRBJ2-2; no reliable D call. Germline-derived CDR1 and CDR2 are MGHRA and YSYEKL. Trimming cost V 3 bases and J 6 bases, with 11 bases left between them. The CDR3 has 14 amino acids. DNA of the CDR3: TGCGCCAGCAGCCATCCCCTCAAATCCGGGGAGCTGTTTTTT. It translates to CASSHPLKSGELFF.

The chain couples TRBV6-5 to TRBJ2-1; D unresolved. V was trimmed by 2 bases and J by 0 bases, leaving 11 bases between them. Germline V lookup: CDR1 MNHEY, CDR2 SVGAGI. This CDR3 is 16 amino acids long. For the CDR3, the DNA is TGTGCCAGCAGTTACGGGAAGCTAAGCTCCTACAATGAGCAGTTCTTC. Translated: CASSYGKLSSYNEQFF.

The chain links TRBV7-2 to TRBJ2-7; 7 bases match TRBD2. The ends lost 5 bases at V and 3 bases at J; junction bases unmatched: 7. Per the germline V gene, CDR1 is SGHTA and CDR2 is FQGNSA. CDR3 length: 14 amino acids. The CDR3 loop is CASSPMWGGYEQYF. The DNA of the CDR3 is TGTGCCAGCAGCCCCATGTGGGGGGGCTACGAGCAGTACTTC.

The V gene is TRBV10-3, the J gene TRBJ1-1, with unresolved D. Germline lookup yields CDR1 ENHRY and CDR2 SYGVKD. This CDR3 is built from 14 residues. V lost 3 bases to trimming and J lost 0 bases, with 8 bases between them. This chain's CDR3 is CAISDLSVNTEAFF. CDR3 coding DNA: TGTGCCATCAGTGATCTAAGTGTGAACACTGAAGCTTTCTTT.